This TCR beta chain is drawn from a study of blood T cell repertoires in COVID-19. Libraries were prepared by immunoSEQ multiplex PCR; TCRdb keeps only in-frame clonotypes and omits some of them. The sample shows 70,000 to 90,000 clones, around 82% of them seen only once. V dropped 3 bases and J dropped 4 bases, with 12 bases sitting between them. Germline V lookup: CDR1 LNHDA, CDR2 SQIVND (reference sequence). The CDR3 runs to 14 residues. The V call is TRBV19, the J call TRBJ1-2; perhaps TRBD1 as D (5 bases). The specimen was peripheral blood. This clonotype was sampled from a woman of 80 years or more with acute or convalescent COVID-19. For the CDR3, the DNA is TGTGCCAGTAGTATTAAGGACACCTTCTATGGCTACACCTTC. This translates into CASSIKDTFYGYTF.